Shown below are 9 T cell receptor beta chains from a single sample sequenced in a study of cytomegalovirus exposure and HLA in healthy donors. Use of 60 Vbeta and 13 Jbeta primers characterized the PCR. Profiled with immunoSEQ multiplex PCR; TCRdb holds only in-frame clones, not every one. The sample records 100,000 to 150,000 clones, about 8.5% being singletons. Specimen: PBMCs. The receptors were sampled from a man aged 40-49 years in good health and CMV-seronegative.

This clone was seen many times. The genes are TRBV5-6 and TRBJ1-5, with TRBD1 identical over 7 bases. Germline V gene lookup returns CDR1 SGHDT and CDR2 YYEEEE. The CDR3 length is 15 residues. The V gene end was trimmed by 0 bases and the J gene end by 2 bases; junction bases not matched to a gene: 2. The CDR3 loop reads CASSLAGTGNQPQHF. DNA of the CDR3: TGTGCCAGCAGCTTGGCGGGGACAGGCAATCAGCCCCAGCATTTT.

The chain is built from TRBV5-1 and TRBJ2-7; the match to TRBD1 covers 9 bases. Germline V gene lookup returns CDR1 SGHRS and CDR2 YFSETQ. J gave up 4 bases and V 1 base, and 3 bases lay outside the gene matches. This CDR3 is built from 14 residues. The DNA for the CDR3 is TGCGCCAGCAGCTTGCCGGGACAGGGTTACGAGCAGTACTTC. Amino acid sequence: CASSLPGQGYEQYF. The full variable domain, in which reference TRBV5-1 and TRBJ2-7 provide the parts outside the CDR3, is KAGVTQTPRYLIKTRGQQVTLSCSPISGHRSVSWYQQTPGQGLQFLFEYFSETQRNKGNFPGRFSGRQFSNSRSEMNVSTLELGDSALYLCASSLPGQGYEQYFGPGTRLTVT.

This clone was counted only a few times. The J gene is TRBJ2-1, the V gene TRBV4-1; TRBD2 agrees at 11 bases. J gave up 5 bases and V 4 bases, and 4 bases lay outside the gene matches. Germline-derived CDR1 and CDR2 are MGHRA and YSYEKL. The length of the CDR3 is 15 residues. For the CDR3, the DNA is TGCGCCAGCAGCCCGACTAGCGGGATTGACAATGAGCAGTTCTTC. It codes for CASSPTSGIDNEQFF.

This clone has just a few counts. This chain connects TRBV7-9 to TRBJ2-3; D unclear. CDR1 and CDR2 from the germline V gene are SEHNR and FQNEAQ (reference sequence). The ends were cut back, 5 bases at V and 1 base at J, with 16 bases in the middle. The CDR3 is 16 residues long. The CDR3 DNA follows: TGTGCCAGCAGCCCTCCTATCGAAGAGGGCACAGATACGCAGTATTTT. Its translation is CASSPPIEEGTDTQYF.

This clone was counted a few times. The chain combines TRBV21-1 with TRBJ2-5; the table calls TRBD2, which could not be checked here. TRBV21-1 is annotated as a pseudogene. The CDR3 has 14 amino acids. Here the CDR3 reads CASSKAGRLGTQYF. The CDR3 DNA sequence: TGTGCCAGCAGCAAAGCTGGGAGGTTAGGGACCCAGTACTTC.

DNA of the CDR3: TGTGCCAGCAGCCAAGTCTCGGGACAGCGGAACACTGAAGCTTTCTTT. It is translated as CASSQVSGQRNTEAFF. The chain links TRBV5-4 to TRBJ1-1; TRBD1 agrees at 7 bases. Germline CDR1 SGHNT, CDR2 YYREEE (reference sequence). The CDR3 consists of 16 residues. Trimming cost V 4 bases and J 1 base; bases outside gene matches: 10.

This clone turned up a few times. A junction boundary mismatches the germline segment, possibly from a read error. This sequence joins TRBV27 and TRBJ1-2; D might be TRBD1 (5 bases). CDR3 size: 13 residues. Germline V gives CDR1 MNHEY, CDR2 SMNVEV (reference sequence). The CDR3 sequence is CASSLSGNYGYTF. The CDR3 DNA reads TGTGCCAGCAGTTTGTCAGGGAACTACGGCTACACCTTC.

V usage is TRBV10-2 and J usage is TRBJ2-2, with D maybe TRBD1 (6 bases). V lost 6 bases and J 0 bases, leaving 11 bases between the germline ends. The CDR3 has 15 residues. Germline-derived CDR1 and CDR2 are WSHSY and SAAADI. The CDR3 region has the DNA TGCGCCAGCAGGGGGACACCCGCGAACACCGGGGAGCTGTTTTTT. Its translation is CASRGTPANTGELFF.

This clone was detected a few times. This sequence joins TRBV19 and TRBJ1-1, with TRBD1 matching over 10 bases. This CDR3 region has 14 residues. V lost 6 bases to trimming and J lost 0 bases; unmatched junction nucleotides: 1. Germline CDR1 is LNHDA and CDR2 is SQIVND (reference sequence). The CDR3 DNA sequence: TGTGCCAGTAGGGACAGGGGGATGAACACTGAAGCTTTCTTT. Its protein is CASRDRGMNTEAFF.